Listed below are T cell receptor beta chains from one sample, sequenced in a study of shared clonotypes between healthy human individuals. Produced via immunoSEQ multiplex PCR; TCRdb's table is partial and in-frame only. Among 2 million to 2.5 million clones listed, approximately 95% were seen once. Sequenced material: naive CD4+ T cells from PBMCs. Every receptor here comes from a man between 18 and 29 years old in good health. Some clones in this sample may be carry-over from other donors' samples. Each CDR3 is given with its conserved first and last residue. D genes are given only for firm matches. The size of a clone is reported for some rows only, either as once, few or many, or as a class for expanded clones.

TRBJ2-5 TRBV28 TRBD2 once CASSLPRGTSGLSETQYF TGTGCCAGCAGTTTACCCCGCGGGACTAGCGGGCTATCGGAGACCCAGTACTTC
TRBJ2-5 TRBV6-6 - - CASSYNRGGETQYF TGTGCCAGCAGTTACAACAGGGGGGGTGAGACCCAGTACTTC
TRBJ1-5 TRBV2 TRBD1 - CASRGTGKGSQPQHF TGTGCCAGCAGAGGGACAGGGAAAGGGAGTCAGCCCCAGCATTTT
TRBJ2-5 TRBV4-2 - - CASSPRNSGPETQYF TGTGCCAGCAGCCCTCGAAACAGCGGTCCAGAGACCCAGTACTTC
TRBJ1-4 TRBV18 - - CASSPNDGSEEKLFF TGTGCCAGCTCACCAAACGACGGATCAGAGGAAAAACTGTTTTTT
TRBJ1-5 TRBV5-1 TRBD1 few CASSLGRGPNQPQHF TGCGCCAGCAGCTTGGGCAGGGGGCCTAATCAGCCCCAGCATTTT
TRBJ2-1 TRBV5-1 TRBD2 - CASSLPLAGGPDNEQFF TGCGCCAGCAGCTTACCGCTAGCGGGAGGGCCAGACAATGAGCAGTTCTTC
TRBJ2-7 TRBV15 - - CATSRDRGWKYEQYF TGTGCCACCAGCAGAGATCGTGGGTGGAAGTACGAGCAGTACTTC
TRBJ1-5 TRBV5-6 - once CASSLEVCQPQHF TGTGCCAGCAGCCTAGAGGTTTGTCAGCCCCAGCATTTT
TRBJ1-3 TRBV5-6 - - CASSLGRGSGNTIYF TGTGCCAGCAGCTTGGGGCGTGGATCTGGAAACACCATATATTTT
TRBJ2-5 TRBV7-3 - - CASSSSGETQYF TGTGCCAGCAGCTCGTCTGGAGAGACCCAGTACTTC
TRBJ2-2 TRBV4-3 TRBD1 once CASSLSFSPGQDTGELFF TGCGCCAGCAGCCTCTCCTTCAGTCCGGGACAGGACACCGGGGAGCTGTTTTTT
TRBJ1-4 TRBV6-6 - - CASGQTTNEKLFF TGTGCCAGCGGACAAACAACTAATGAAAAACTGTTTTTT
TRBJ2-2 TRBV30 - - CAWTRSVGELFF TGTGCCTGGACCCGCTCGGTGGGGGAGCTGTTTTTT
TRBJ2-5 TRBV6-1 TRBD2 - CASGASGRAGRGETQYF TGTGCCAGCGGTGCTAGCGGGAGGGCCGGTCGAGGGGAGACCCAGTACTTC
TRBJ1-1 TRBV10-3 TRBD1 - CAIRPTGTGGNTEAFF TGTGCCATCAGGCCTACGGGGACAGGGGGGAACACTGAAGCTTTCTTT
TRBJ2-7 TRBV30 TRBD2 - CAWSVGVGGDHQIYEQYF TGTGCCTGGAGTGTAGGGGTCGGGGGGGACCACCAAATCTACGAGCAGTACTTC
TRBJ2-3 TRBV4-1 - - CASSQGLGTDTQYF TGCGCCAGCAGCCAGGGGCTCGGCACAGATACGCAGTATTTT
TRBJ2-6 TRBV28 - - CASRLQTSGANVLTF TGTGCCAGCAGACTTCAGACATCTGGGGCCAACGTCCTGACTTTC
TRBJ2-5 TRBV11-2 - - CASSHGTYLRTQYF TGTGCCAGCAGCCACGGGACCTATCTTAGGACCCAGTACTTC
TRBJ1-2 TRBV28 - once CASSYGQSFYGYTF TGTGCCAGCAGCTACGGACAGTCCTTCTATGGCTACACCTTC
TRBJ2-1 TRBV4-2 - - CASSAQISGTEQFF TGTGCCAGCAGTGCTCAAATTAGCGGCACTGAGCAGTTCTTC
TRBJ2-3 TRBV9 TRBD2 once CASSVAATSGTDTQYF TGTGCCAGCAGCGTAGCTGCGACTAGCGGGACAGATACGCAGTATTTT
TRBJ1-4 TRBV7-2 TRBD1 - CASSFQQGEGEKLFF TGTGCCAGCAGCTTTCAACAGGGGGAGGGTGAAAAACTGTTTTTT
TRBJ2-7 TRBV9 - - CASSVGRGMTYEQYF TGTGCCAGCAGCGTAGGTCGGGGAATGACCTACGAGCAGTACTTC
TRBJ1-2 TRBV6-1 - once CASTLETAVGYTF TGTGCCAGCACCCTGGAGACGGCGGTCGGCTACACCTTC
TRBJ2-2 TRBV5-1 - - CASSLLGGTGELFF TGCGCCAGCAGTCTACTGGGAGGCACCGGGGAGCTGTTTTTT
TRBJ1-5 TRBV28 - - CASSSGPLQPQHF TGTGCCAGCAGTTCCGGGCCCCTTCAGCCCCAGCATTTT
TRBJ1-3 TRBV6-5 - - CASTSTGNTIYF TGTGCCAGCACCTCGACTGGAAACACCATATATTTT
TRBJ2-1 TRBV7-8 TRBD1 - CASSSGSRDRVAYNEQFF TGTGCCAGCAGCTCCGGGTCCCGGGACAGGGTGGCCTACAATGAGCAGTTCTTC
TRBJ1-2 TRBV5-3 - - CARSLAGQGFWGYTF TGTGCCAGAAGCTTGGCGGGCCAGGGGTTTTGGGGCTACACCTTC
TRBJ2-4 TRBV28 - once CASNEGVVSKNIQYF TGTGCCAGCAATGAGGGGGTTGTGTCCAAAAACATTCAGTACTTC
TRBJ2-7 TRBV11-2 - once CASSRQNYEQYF TGTGCCAGCAGCCGTCAGAACTACGAGCAGTACTTC
TRBJ1-1 TRBV30 - - CAWSLQGGRTEAFF TGTGCCTGGAGCCTTCAGGGCGGAAGGACTGAAGCTTTCTTT
TRBJ2-3 TRBV4-3 - - CASSQEETRRGFSTDTQYF TGCGCCAGCAGCCAAGAAGAGACCAGGCGGGGTTTTAGCACAGATACGCAGTATTTT
TRBJ1-1 TRBV28 - - CASRRGGDGTEAFF TGTGCCAGCCGTAGAGGGGGGGATGGCACTGAAGCTTTCTTT
TRBJ2-5 TRBV9 - - CASSVGDPGRLQETQYF TGTGCCAGCAGCGTAGGGGATCCTGGGAGGCTCCAAGAGACCCAGTACTTC
TRBJ2-3 TRBV5-1 - - CASSLVLSTDTQYF TGCGCCAGCAGCTTGGTTTTAAGCACAGATACGCAGTATTTT
TRBJ2-5 TRBV28 - - CASSLRTLPTQYF TGTGCCAGCAGTTTGAGGACGCTACCGACCCAGTACTTC